The text below deals with one TCR beta chain. This sample was taken from a study of shared T cell receptors in the human thymus. CDR3 length equals 13 residues. CDR1 is SQVTM, CDR2 ANQGSEA, per germline. Trimming removed 3 bases at V and 7 bases at J, with 15 bases between. Produced via immunoSEQ multiplex PCR; TCRdb's table is partial and in-frame only. Among approximately 490,000 clones listed, about four fifths were seen once. These same data were also listed under a study on human thymus T cells. From that paper: Donors were healthy Finnish infants having corrective surgery for congenital heart defects. The source of the thymus tissue was resections taken during corrective heart surgery. In thymic and blood repertoires alike, V and J usage looked biased. Related research has reported that thymic repertoires overlap highly among unrelated individuals.

Material for sequencing was thymocytes. This clonotype originated in a boy under three years old with a congenital heart defect. The chain couples TRBV29-1 to TRBJ1-1, with a weak D call TRBD1 (6 bases). The CDR3 DNA is TGCAGCGTTGAGATCCGGACAGCCCATGAAGCTTTCTTT. Encoded protein: CSVEIRTAHEAFF. The full variable domain, completed using reference TRBV29-1 and TRBJ1-1, is SAVISQKPSRDICQRGTSLTIQCQVDSQVTMMFWYRQQPGQSLTLIATANQGSEATYESGFVIDKFPISRPNLTFSTLTVSNMSPEDSSIYLCSVEIRTAHEAFFGQGTRLTVV.